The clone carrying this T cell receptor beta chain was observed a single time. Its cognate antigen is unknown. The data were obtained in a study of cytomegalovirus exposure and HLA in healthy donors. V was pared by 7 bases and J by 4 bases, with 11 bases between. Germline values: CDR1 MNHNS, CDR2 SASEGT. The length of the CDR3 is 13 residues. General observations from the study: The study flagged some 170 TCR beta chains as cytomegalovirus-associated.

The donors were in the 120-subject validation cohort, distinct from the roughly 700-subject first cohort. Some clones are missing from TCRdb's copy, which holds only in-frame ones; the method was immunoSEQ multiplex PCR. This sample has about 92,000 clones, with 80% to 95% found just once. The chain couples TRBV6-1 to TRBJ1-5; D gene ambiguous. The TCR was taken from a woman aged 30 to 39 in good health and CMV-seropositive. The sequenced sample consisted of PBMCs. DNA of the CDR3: TGTGCCAGCAAGCGAGCGATGAATCAGCCCCAGCATTTT. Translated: CASKRAMNQPQHF.